This T cell receptor (beta chain) was recovered during a study of shared clonotypes between healthy human individuals. Background on the study: Researchers drew samples from a couple of women and a few men aged 18 to 49. Findings of the study overall: What rarefaction showed was incomplete sorted-subset sequencing despite large depth. Among four donors, 4.5% to 5.5% of naive CD4 clonotypes were found in common.

CDR1 and CDR2 (germline): LNHDA, SQIVND (reference sequence). There are 18 residues in the CDR3. V was shortened by 1 base and J by 3 bases, with 21 bases between the two germline ends. As regards this clone: Its target is unknown.

Replicate PCRs for sorted subsets used roughly 200 ng DNA; this equaled tens of thousands of T cell genomes. This table comes from immunoSEQ multiplex PCR, and its TCRdb copy is limited to in-frame clones, with some not included. The data show about 1.1 million clones, approximately 75% seen once. Sequencing used memory CD4+ T cells from PBMCs. The subset was: CD45RA-negative fraction. This sequence originates from a man between 18 and 29 years old in good health. Some clones in this sample may be carry-over from other donors' samples. V gene TRBV19 combines with J gene TRBJ1-1; D gene unclear. Written as DNA, the CDR3 is TGTGCCAGTAGTATAGGCCCCTTCTTCACAGTTTTGGACACTGAAGCTTTCTTT. Encoded protein: CASSIGPFFTVLDTEAFF. The full variable domain, in which reference TRBV19 and TRBJ1-1 provide the parts outside the CDR3, is DGGITQSPKYLFRKEGQNVTLSCEQNLNHDAMYWYRQDPGQGLRLIYYSQIVNDFQKGDIAEGYSVSREKKESFPLTVTSAQKNPTAFYLCASSIGPFFTVLDTEAFFGQGTRLTVV.